This TCR beta chain was recorded in a study of PD-L1 blockade in urothelial cancer (dated by TCRdb to 2016 to 2017). The study in broad terms: All patients started therapy in the mid-2010s and received atezolizumab 1,200 mg intravenously every 3 weeks. About 85% of the roughly 29 patients were males with bladder-origin urothelial cancer, and about 65% of the roughly 30 reported a prior smoking history. An ECOG performance status of 0 or 1 was recorded for the patients, and 0 to 3 prior chemotherapy regimens had been received by the patients. Blood samples were analyzed 3 weeks after the start of treatment (second dose) and 6 weeks after the start of treatment. Blood samples gave a median of about 130,000 T cells and 82,636 unique TCRs, with a median clonality of 0.080. The study was an exploratory multi-omic analysis of somatic, immune and clinical correlates of response to PD-L1 blockade with atezolizumab in urothelial cancer. Pretreatment tumor samples, along with matched peripheral blood serially collected before and after atezolizumab treatment, were subjected to TCR sequencing. Durable clinical benefit was defined as progression-free survival longer than 6 months, and TCR features were also tested against progression-free and overall survival. In the same patients, whole exome sequencing and RNA sequencing of pretreatment tumors were performed in addition to TCR sequencing. Some ten patients reached durable clinical benefit, while 20 to 25 patients did not. Pretreatment blood TCR-seq was available for fewer than 30 patients, at least one posttreatment blood collection was obtained for some 24 patients, and tumor TCR-seq was available for some 24 patients.

The cohort included roughly 30 patients with locally advanced or metastatic urothelial carcinoma who were treated at Memorial Sloan Kettering on a trial protocol. Peripheral blood mononuclear cells were collected from each patient pretreatment and during treatment, giving between 1 and 8 total time points per patient. The Qiagen DNeasy Blood extraction kit was used to purify genomic DNA from total PBMCs and tumor samples. PBMCs were collected pretreatment and during treatment, and were isolated and stored as previously described. On this clone itself: The specificity of this receptor is unknown. Per-base quality was not reported, and no clone a single base away is much larger than it.

What the authors observed across the whole study: Because the sample size was small (n ≈ 27) and many of the analyses were exploratory, the results are meant to be hypothesis-generating. Among patients with durable benefit, tumor-associated TCR clones showed greater expansion in peripheral blood 3 weeks after treatment started (n of about 20, p = 0.022). Improved progression-free and overall survival was found to be associated with pretreatment peripheral blood TCR clonality below the median.

V is cut back by 3 bases and J by 10 bases, with 11 bases in the junction unmatched. CDR1 and CDR2 are read off the germline V gene (reference sequence) as LNHNV and YYDKDF. The CDR3 goes from the cysteine to the phenylalanine over 17 residues. Solely the CDR3 DNA is kept, with 51 bases framed from the first base. Synthetic TCR analog templates were spiked into each PCR so that absolute template abundance could be estimated from read counts. Using the immunoSEQ assay, TCRbeta CDR3 regions were amplified from genomic DNA with bias-controlled V and J gene primers. Sequencing of rearranged TCRbeta segments was done at approximately 20X coverage. As for the original processing: Clustering was used to correct sequencing errors, and CDR3s were annotated against IMGT to assign V, D and J genes. Out-of-frame and stop-codon sequences were excluded, and only productive TCRbeta rearrangements were used in downstream analyses. To compute clonality, Shannon entropy was normalized by the log of the number of unique productive sequences and then subtracted from one. Clones differing between time points or between blood and tumor were identified by Fisher's exact test with Benjamini-Hochberg correction at adjusted p below 0.01. Not all clones reach the TCRdb copy of this immuneACCESS table, which keeps in-frame sequences only. Checked studies attribute under half of the gap to unresolved V genes and leave the rest unexplained. For V, J and clone size, that table is used; D and trimming come from the DNA. This sample comprises roughly 74,000 clones, roughly 87% of them detected only once. The ten most abundant clones make up 5% to 6% of the sample.

This receptor was identified in an older woman with urothelial cancer. The material was PBMCs, obtained around atezolizumab (anti-PD-L1) treatment. Rearrangement joined TRBV15 to TRBJ2-1; 14 nucleotides in the junction match TRBD2. Read as DNA, the sequence is TGTGCCACCAGCAGGATCCGCGGGACTAGCGGGAGCTGGGAGCAGTTCTTC. The encoded protein is CATSRIRGTSGSWEQFF. Supplemented by the reference TRBV15 and TRBJ2-1 proteins around the CDR3, the complete variable domain is DAMVIQNPRYQVTQFGKPVTLSCSQTLNHNVMYWYQQKSSQAPKLLFHYYDKDFNNEADTPDNFQSRRPNTSFCFLDIRSPGLGDTAMYLCATSRIRGTSGSWEQFFGPGTRLTVL.